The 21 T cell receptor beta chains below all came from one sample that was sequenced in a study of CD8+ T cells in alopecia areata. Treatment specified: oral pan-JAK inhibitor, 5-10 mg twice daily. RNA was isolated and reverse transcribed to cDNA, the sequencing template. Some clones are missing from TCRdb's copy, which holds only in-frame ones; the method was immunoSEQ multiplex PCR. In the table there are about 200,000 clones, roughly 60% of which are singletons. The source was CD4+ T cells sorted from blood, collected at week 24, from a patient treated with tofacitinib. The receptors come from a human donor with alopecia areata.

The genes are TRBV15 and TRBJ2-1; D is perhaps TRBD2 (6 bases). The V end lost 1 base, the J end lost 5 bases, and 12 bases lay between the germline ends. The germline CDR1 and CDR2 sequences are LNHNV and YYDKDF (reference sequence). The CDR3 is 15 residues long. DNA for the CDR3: TGTGCCACCAGCAGAGGCCTTTGGGGGGACAATGAGCAGTTCTTC. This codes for CATSRGLWGDNEQFF.

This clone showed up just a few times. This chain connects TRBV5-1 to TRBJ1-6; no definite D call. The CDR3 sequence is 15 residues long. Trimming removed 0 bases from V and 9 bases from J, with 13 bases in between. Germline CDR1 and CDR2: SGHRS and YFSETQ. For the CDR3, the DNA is TGCGCCAGCAGCTTGGAGTATGCCCTAGGTTCACCCCTCCACTTT. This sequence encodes CASSLEYALGSPLHF.

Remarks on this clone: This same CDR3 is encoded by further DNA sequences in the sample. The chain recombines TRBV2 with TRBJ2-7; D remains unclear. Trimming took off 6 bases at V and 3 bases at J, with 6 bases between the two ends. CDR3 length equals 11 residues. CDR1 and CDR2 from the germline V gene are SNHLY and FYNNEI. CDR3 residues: CASSARYEQYF. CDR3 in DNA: TGTGCCAGCAGCGCCCGCTACGAGCAGTACTTC.

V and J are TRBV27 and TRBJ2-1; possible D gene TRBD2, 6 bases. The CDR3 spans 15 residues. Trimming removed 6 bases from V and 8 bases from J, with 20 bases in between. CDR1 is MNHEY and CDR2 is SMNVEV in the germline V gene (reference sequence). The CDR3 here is CASRAPGLHPDEQFF. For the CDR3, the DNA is TGTGCCAGCAGAGCCCCGGGACTCCATCCCGATGAGCAGTTCTTC.

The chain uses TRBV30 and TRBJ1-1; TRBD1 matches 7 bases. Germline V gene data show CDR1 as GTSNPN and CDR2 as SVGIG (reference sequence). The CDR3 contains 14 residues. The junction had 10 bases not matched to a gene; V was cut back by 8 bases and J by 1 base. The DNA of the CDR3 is TGTGCCGGGTTTAACAGGGGACGGAACACTGAAGCTTTCTTT. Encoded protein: CAGFNRGRNTEAFF.

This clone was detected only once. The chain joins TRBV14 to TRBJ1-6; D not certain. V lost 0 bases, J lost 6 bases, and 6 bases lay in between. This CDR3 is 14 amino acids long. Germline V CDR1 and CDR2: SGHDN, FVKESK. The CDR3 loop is CASSQDRLNSPLHF. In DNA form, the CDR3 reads TGTGCCAGCAGCCAAGACAGACTTAATTCACCCCTCCACTTT.

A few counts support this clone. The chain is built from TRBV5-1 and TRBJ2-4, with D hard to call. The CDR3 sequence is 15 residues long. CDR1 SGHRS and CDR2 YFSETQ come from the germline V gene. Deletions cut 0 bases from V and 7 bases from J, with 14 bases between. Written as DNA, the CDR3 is TGCGCCAGCAGCTTGGGGCCTGGGGAAGGGAACATTCAGTACTTC. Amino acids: CASSLGPGEGNIQYF. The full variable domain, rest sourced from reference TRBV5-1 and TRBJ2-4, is KAGVTQTPRYLIKTRGQQVTLSCSPISGHRSVSWYQQTPGQGLQFLFEYFSETQRNKGNFPGRFSGRQFSNSRSEMNVSTLELGDSALYLCASSLGPGEGNIQYFGAGTRLSVL.

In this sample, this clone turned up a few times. The DNA for the CDR3 is TGCGCCAGCAGCCAAGATGGTAGAGGTCGTCAGCCCCAGCATTTT. Translating gives CASSQDGRGRQPQHF. The chain couples TRBV4-1 to TRBJ1-5, with D unresolved. Germline CDR1 and CDR2: MGHRA and YSYEKL. CDR3 size: 15 residues. Trimming took off 0 bases at V and 6 bases at J, with 12 bases between the two ends.

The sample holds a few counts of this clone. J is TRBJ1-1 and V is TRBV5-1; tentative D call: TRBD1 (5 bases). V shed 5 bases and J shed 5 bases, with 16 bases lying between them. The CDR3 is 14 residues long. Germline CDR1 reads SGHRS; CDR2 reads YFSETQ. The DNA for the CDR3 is TGCGCCAGCAGTTGGGGGATCCGGGAAACTGAAGCTTTCTTT. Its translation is CASSWGIRETEAFF.

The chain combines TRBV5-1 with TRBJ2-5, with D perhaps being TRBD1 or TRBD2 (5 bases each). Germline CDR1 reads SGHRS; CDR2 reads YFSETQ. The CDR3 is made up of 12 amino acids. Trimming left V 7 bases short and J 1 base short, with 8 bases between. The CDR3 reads CASRDGQETQYF. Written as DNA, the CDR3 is TGCGCCAGCCGGGACGGCCAAGAGACCCAGTACTTC.

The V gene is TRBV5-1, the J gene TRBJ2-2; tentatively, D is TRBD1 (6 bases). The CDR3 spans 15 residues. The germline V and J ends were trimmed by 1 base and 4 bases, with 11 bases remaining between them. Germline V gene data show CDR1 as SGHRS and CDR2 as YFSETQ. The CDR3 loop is CASSLKQGGTGELFF. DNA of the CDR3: TGCGCCAGCAGCTTGAAACAGGGCGGCACCGGGGAGCTGTTTTTT.

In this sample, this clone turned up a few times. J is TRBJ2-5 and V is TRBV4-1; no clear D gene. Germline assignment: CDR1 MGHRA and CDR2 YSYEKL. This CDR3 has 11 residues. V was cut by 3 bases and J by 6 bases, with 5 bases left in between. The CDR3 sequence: CASSHEQTQYF. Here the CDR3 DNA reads TGCGCCAGCAGCCACGAACAGACCCAGTACTTC.

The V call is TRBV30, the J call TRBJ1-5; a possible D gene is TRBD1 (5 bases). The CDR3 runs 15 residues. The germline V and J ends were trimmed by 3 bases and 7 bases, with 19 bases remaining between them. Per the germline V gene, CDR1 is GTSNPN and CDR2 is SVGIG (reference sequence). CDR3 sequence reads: CAWRRAGGSRQPQHF. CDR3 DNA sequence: TGTGCCTGGAGGCGAGCCGGGGGGAGCAGACAGCCCCAGCATTTT.

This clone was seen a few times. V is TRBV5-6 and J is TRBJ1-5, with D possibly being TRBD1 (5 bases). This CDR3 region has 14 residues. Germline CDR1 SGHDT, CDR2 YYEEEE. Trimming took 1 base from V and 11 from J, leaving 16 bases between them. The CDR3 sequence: CASSLRGGISSQHF. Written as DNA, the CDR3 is TGTGCCAGCAGCTTGCGCGGGGGAATCAGTTCCCAGCATTTT.

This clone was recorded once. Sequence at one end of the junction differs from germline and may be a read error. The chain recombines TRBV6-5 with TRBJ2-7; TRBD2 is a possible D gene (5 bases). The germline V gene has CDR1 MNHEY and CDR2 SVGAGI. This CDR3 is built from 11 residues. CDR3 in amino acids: CASSEPSAADF. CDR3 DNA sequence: TGTGCCAGCAGTGAACCTTCGGCAGCGGACTTC.

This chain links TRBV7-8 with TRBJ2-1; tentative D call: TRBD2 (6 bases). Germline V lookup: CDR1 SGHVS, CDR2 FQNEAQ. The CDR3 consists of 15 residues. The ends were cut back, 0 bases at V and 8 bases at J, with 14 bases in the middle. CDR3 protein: CASSLAQLGGDEQFF. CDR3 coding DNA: TGTGCCAGCAGCTTAGCGCAATTGGGCGGGGATGAGCAGTTCTTC.

The CDR3 DNA reads as TGTGCCAGCTCATCCGAGGGACTGACCTATGGCTACACCTTC. This sequence encodes CASSSEGLTYGYTF. This rearrangement joins TRBV18 to TRBJ1-2, with a possible D match to TRBD1 (5 bases). This CDR3 is built from 14 residues. The V end lost 5 bases, the J end lost 4 bases, and 14 bases lay between the germline ends. Germline CDR1 and CDR2: KGHSH and LQKENI.

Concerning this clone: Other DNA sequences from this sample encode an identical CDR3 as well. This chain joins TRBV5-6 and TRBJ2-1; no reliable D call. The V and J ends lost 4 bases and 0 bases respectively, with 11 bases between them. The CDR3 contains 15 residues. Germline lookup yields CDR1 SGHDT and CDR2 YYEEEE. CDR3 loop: CASSLRLDSYNEQFF. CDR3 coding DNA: TGTGCCAGCAGCCTGAGACTCGACTCCTACAATGAGCAGTTCTTC.

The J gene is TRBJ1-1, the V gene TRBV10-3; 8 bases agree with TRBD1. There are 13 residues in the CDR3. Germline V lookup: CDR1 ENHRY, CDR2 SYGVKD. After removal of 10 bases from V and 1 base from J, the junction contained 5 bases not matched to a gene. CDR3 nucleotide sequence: TGTGCCACGAGGACAGGGACGAACACTGAAGCTTTCTTT. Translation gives CATRTGTNTEAFF.

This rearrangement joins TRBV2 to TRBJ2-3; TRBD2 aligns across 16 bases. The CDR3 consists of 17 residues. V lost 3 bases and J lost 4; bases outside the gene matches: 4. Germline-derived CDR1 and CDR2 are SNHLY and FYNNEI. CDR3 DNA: TGTGCCAGCAGTGAGGGACTAGCGGGAGGGTCGCCAGATACGCAGTATTTT. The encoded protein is CASSEGLAGGSPDTQYF.

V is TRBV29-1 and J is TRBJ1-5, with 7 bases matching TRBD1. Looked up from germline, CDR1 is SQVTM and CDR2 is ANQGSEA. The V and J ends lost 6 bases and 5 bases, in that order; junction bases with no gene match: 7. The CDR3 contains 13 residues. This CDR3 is CSVTTGIDQPQHF. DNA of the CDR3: TGCAGCGTGACGACAGGGATCGATCAGCCCCAGCATTTT.